The T cell receptor (beta chain) described here comes from a study of metastatic and nonmetastatic thyroid tumors. Study at large: Repertoires of blood and of tissue (tumor or nodule) from malignant and benign thyroid patients were compared.

CDR1 is DFQATT, CDR2 SNEGSKA, per germline (reference sequence). This CDR3 has 16 amino acids. Each patient went into thyroid surgery without having received any treatment. A remark on this clone: Its target is not known. An end of the junction does not agree with germline; a read error may underlie this.

In the study's own analysis: In papillary thyroid cancer, a distant-metastasis classifier was built using CDR3 differences across clinicopathological groups. TCRdb recomputed clones from the PCR reads via MiXCR. TCRdb's processing, not the study's, gives the V and J calls here. The table includes under 6,500 clones, approximately 30% detected once. Study results and limitations: It was reportedly found that TCR beta diversity was significantly higher in malignant thyroid tumors than in benign nodules, a difference seen in both blood and tumor samples.

Sequenced sample: adjacent normal tissue. This receptor was identified in a male donor with papillary thyroid cancer or a benign thyroid nodule (not recorded which). Some clones in this sample may be carry-over from other donors' samples. This chain uses TRBV20-1 with TRBJ2-5; 7 bases line up with TRBD1. DNA for the CDR3: TGCAGTGCTCACCCGGAAGGGACAGATGTTCAAGATACCCAGTACTTC. It specifies CSAHPEGTDVQDTQYF.